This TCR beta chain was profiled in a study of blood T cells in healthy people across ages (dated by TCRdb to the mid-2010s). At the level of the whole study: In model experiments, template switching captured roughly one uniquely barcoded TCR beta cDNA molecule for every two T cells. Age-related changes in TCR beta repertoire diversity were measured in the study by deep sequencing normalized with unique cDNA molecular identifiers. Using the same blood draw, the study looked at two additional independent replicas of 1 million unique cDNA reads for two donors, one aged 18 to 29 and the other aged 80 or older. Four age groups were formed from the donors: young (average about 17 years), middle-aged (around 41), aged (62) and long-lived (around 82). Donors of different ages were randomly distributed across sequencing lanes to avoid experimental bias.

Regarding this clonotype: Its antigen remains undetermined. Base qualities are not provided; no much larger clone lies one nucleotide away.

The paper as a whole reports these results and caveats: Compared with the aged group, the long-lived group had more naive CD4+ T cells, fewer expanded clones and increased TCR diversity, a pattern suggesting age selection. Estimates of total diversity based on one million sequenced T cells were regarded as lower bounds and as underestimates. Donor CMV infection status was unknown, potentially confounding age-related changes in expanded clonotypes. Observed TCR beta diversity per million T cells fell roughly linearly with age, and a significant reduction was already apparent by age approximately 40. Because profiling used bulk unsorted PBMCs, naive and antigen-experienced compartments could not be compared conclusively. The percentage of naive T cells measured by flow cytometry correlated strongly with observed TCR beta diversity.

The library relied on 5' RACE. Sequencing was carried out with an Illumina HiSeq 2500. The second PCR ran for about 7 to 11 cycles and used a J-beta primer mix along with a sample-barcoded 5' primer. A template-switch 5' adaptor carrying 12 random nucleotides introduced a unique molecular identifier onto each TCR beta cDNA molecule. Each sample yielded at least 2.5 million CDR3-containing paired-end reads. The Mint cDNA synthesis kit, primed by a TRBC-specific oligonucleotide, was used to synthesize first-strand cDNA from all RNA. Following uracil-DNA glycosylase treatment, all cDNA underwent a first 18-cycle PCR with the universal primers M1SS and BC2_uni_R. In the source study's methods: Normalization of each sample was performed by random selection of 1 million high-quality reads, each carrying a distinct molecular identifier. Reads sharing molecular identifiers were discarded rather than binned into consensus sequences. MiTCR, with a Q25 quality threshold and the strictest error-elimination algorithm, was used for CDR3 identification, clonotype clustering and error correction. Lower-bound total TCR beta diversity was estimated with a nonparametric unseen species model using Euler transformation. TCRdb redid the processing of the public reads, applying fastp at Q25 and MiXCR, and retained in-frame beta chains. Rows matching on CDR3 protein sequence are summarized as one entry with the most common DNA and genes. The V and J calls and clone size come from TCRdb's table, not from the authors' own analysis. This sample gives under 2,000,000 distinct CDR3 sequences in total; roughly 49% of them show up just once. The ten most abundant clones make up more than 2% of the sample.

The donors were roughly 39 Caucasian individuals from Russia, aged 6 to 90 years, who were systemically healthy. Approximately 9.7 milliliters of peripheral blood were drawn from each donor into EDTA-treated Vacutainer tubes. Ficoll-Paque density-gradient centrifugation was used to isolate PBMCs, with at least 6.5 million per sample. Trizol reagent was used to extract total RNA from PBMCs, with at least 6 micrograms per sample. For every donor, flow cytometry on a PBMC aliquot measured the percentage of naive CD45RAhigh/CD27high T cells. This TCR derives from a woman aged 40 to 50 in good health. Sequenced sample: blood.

In nucleotide form, the sequence is TGCAGCGTTGAATCTTATGGAACCGGACCTTACAATGAGCAGTACTTC. It translates as CSVESYGTGPYNEQYF. The sequence joins TRBV29-1 to TRBJ2-7, with the D segment identity uncertain. CDR1 SQVTM and CDR2 ANQGSEA are derived from the germline V gene. V is shortened by 2 bases, J by 7 bases, and the region joining them spans 24 bases. From cysteine to phenylalanine, the CDR3 is 16 amino acids long. Only the CDR3 part of the read is kept: 48 bases, read in frame from the first base.